Listed below are T cell receptor beta chains from one sample, sequenced in a study of blood T cell repertoires in COVID-19. This table comes from immunoSEQ multiplex PCR, and its TCRdb copy is limited to in-frame clones, with some not included. The sample yields hundreds of thousands of clones, approximately 82% seen once. Material for sequencing was peripheral blood. These receptors were taken from a woman aged 80 or over with active or convalescent COVID-19. Each CDR3 is given with its conserved first and last residue. Fields, in order: V gene, clone size, CDR3 length, J gene, D gene, CDR3 protein, CDR3 DNA. A D gene is named only where the DNA matches it firmly. Only part of the rows carry a size: once, few, many, or a class if the clone is expanded.

TRBV29-1,.,14,TRBJ2-7,TRBD1,CSGGDRGVSSEQYF,TGCAGCGGGGGGGACAGGGGAGTCTCTTCCGAGCAGTACTTC
TRBV30,few,16,TRBJ2-1,TRBD2,CAWRGRLAETYNEQFF,TGTGCCTGGAGGGGTCGACTAGCGGAAACCTACAATGAGCAGTTCTTC
TRBV29-1,few,15,TRBJ2-7,TRBD2,CSVEAPLAGAYEQYF,TGCAGCGTTGAAGCTCCACTAGCGGGAGCCTACGAGCAGTACTTC
TRBV18,.,14,TRBJ1-2,TRBD1,CASSPAQGALGYTF,TGTGCCAGCTCACCAGCCCAGGGGGCGCTCGGCTACACCTTC
TRBV4-1,.,14,TRBJ1-2,.,CASSRTLEGYGYTF,TGCGCCAGCAGCCGTACATTGGAGGGGTATGGCTACACCTTC
TRBV10-3,.,15,TRBJ2-7,TRBD2,CAISEGGTSVYEQYF,TGTGCCATCAGTGAAGGAGGGACTAGTGTCTACGAGCAGTACTTC
TRBV29-1,.,15,TRBJ2-5,TRBD1,CSTTPSGGVRETQYF,TGCAGCACCACACCTTCAGGGGGCGTTCGGGAGACCCAGTACTTC
TRBV6-4,.,15,TRBJ2-1,TRBD2,CASSRLAGVYNEQFF,TGTGCCAGCAGCAGACTAGCGGGAGTATACAATGAGCAGTTCTTC
TRBV14,.,14,TRBJ1-1,TRBD1,CASTRAGGVTEAFF,TGTGCCAGCACCCGCGCAGGGGGCGTCACTGAAGCTTTCTTT
TRBV3-1/TRBV3-2,.,12,TRBJ1-6,.,CASSQDMSPLHF,TGTGCCAGCAGCCAAGATATGTCACCCCTCCACTTT
TRBV29-1,.,13,TRBJ1-5,.,CSVGGQPNQPQHF,TGCAGCGTTGGAGGCCAGCCAAATCAGCCCCAGCATTTT
TRBV5-1,.,14,TRBJ1-4,TRBD1,CASSTGQGNEKLFF,TGCGCCAGCAGCACAGGACAGGGTAATGAAAAACTGTTTTTT
TRBV19,once,15,TRBJ1-5,TRBD1,CASMYSTGVNQPQHF,TGTGCCAGTATGTATTCCACAGGGGTAAATCAGCCCCAGCATTTT
TRBV5-1,few,15,TRBJ1-2,.,CASSLGGPPNYGYTF,TGCGCCAGCAGCTTGGGGGGGCCTCCTAACTATGGCTACACCTTC